This TCR beta chain was sequenced for a study of OX40 agonist ivuxolimab in advanced cancers. For the study at large: Of the patients, three showed partial responses, one with hepatocellular carcinoma and two with cutaneous melanoma.

On this clone itself: Its antigen is unidentified.

The CDR3 loop spans 16 amino acids. Unmatched junction bases numbered 9, after V lost 5 bases and J lost 6 bases. Germline lookup yields CDR1 LNHDA and CDR2 SQIVND (reference sequence). Study-level findings and limits: The study found among the lowest clonal expansion in partial responders at 0.1-3.0 mg/kg.

Sequencing used immunoSEQ multiplex PCR; TCRdb keeps in-frame clones, though not all of them. The data hold approximately 42,000 clones, with 88% observed a single time. Blood was sampled at baseline, cycle 4 day 1, and cycle 7 day 1. The sample consisted of CD4+ or CD8+ T cells sorted from blood, taken in a trial of the OX40 agonist ivuxolimab. The clonotype was recovered from an adult with an advanced solid tumor such as melanoma, head and neck, liver or kidney cancer. J is TRBJ2-1 and V is TRBV19, with 11 bases aligning to TRBD2. This CDR3 is CASSGLAGGLTNEQFF. The CDR3 nucleotides are TGTGCCAGTAGTGGGCTAGCGGGGGGACTTACCAATGAGCAGTTCTTC.